This is a list of T cell receptor beta chains from one sample in a study of blood T cell repertoires in COVID-19. The method was immunoSEQ multiplex PCR; TCRdb's version includes in-frame clones alone and lacks a portion of them. The sample carries roughly 230,000 clones, about 90% recorded once. The sequencing input was peripheral blood. These receptors were obtained from an older woman with COVID-19, enrolled during active disease. CDR3s include the opening cysteine and the closing phenylalanine or tryptophan.

V,J,CDR3
TRBV10-2,TRBJ2-1,CASSELRASHYNEQFF
TRBV7-8,TRBJ2-7,CASSLGVFGGRVGKGYF
TRBV4-1,TRBJ1-5,CASSQRQGYQPQHF
TRBV12-5,TRBJ2-5,CASGLPTGLQETQYF
TRBV9,TRBJ2-2,CASSVRTSGDIANTGELFF
TRBV4-3,TRBJ1-3,CASSQEVPAGNTIYF
TRBV12-3/TRBV12-4,TRBJ1-1,CASSVRGGTEAFF
TRBV7-3,TRBJ2-3,CASSFTGRGTDTQYF
TRBV20-1,TRBJ1-5,CSASLTGFQPQHF
TRBV15,TRBJ1-5,CATSPKSFYSNQPQHF
TRBV25-1,TRBJ1-6,CASSRTGREAPLHF
TRBV20-1,TRBJ2-7,CSASDDRVAYEQYF
TRBV7-2,TRBJ1-3,CASSHRTGADTIYF
TRBV5-4,TRBJ1-2,CASSSGLRGADGYTF
TRBV2,TRBJ2-5,CASRGGAEETQYF
TRBV27,TRBJ1-2,CASRLQGSYGYTF
TRBV7-3,TRBJ2-5,CASSPNGVPEETQYF
TRBV30,TRBJ1-5,CAWSEEVGGINQPQHF
TRBV19,TRBJ1-4,CASRDRGATNEKLFF
TRBV3-1/TRBV3-2,TRBJ2-7,CASSQQEGEQYF
TRBV4-3,TRBJ1-4,CASSQEWARTVTNEKLFF
TRBV6-5,TRBJ2-7,CASSYSKGQGAREQYF
TRBV7-7,TRBJ2-3,CASSLAGATDTQYF
TRBV7-3,TRBJ1-6,CASSLIGTAYNSPLHF
TRBV19,TRBJ1-2,CASRGHPGRYGVYGYTF
TRBV6-5,TRBJ1-4,CASRRWTDTNEKLFF
TRBV6-5,TRBJ1-2,CASSFGPSRYGYTF
TRBV6-2/TRBV6-3,TRBJ2-7,CASSYGRRYEQYF
TRBV7-2,TRBJ1-4,CASSSDRAEKLFF
TRBV7-2,TRBJ2-5,CASSQTGRGETQYF
TRBV24-1,TRBJ2-1,CATSDFGQGRPNEQFF
TRBV13,TRBJ1-1,CASSPDRDTEAFF
TRBV2,TRBJ1-6,CASTAEGRVNSPLHF
TRBV7-6,TRBJ2-5,CASSWPAGVQETQYF
TRBV9,TRBJ1-1,CASSVTGANTEAFF
TRBV7-6,TRBJ1-1,CASSFDRDTEAFF
TRBV2,TRBJ2-1,CASSDLRLAGGNHNEQFF
TRBV5-4,TRBJ1-5,CASSLGGGGNNQPQHF
TRBV5-1,TRBJ2-7,CASSPKTTEFYEQYF